The sequence of this T cell receptor (beta chain) was determined in a study of CD8+CD57+ T cells in acquired aplastic anemia. Study summary: CD4+ and CD8+ cells, once sorted, gave DNA averaging about 3.4 ug. Study results and caveats: Patients and healthy controls showed no significant CD8+ Simpson's diversity difference. Patients had roughly 30 CD8+ CDR3 sequences in common with controls (the shared set).

V was trimmed by 0 bases and J by 4 bases, leaving 10 bases between them. The CDR3 sequence is 15 residues long. CDR1 and CDR2 from the germline V gene are SGDLS and YYNGEE. In the case of this clonotype: Its specificity is not known.

TCR beta VDJ and CDR3 profiles were obtained from a genomic DNA template. MiXCR, applied by TCRdb to the reads, yields one record per CDR3 protein. The table lists 75,000 to 90,000 distinct CDR3 sequences, approximately 45% of them singletons. The TCR comes from a human donor in good health, serving as a control. The specimen sequenced was sorted CD4+, CD8+, or CD8+CD57+ T cells (not recorded which) from PBMCs. The chain links TRBV9 to TRBJ2-2; possible D gene TRBD2, 6 bases. The CDR3 coding sequence is TGTGCCAGCAGCGTAGGCGGGACTGCCACCGGGGAGCTGTTTTTT. Residues: CASSVGGTATGELFF. The whole variable domain, filled in from reference TRBV9 and TRBJ2-2, reads DSGVTQTPKHLITATGQRVTLRCSPRSGDLSVYWYQQSLDQGLQFLIQYYNGEERAKGNILERFSAQQFPDLHSELNLSSLELGDSALYFCASSVGGTATGELFFGEGSRLTVL.